These 20 T cell receptor beta chains share one sample of origin, sequenced in a study of vaccination effects on CD4 cells after COVID-19. TCRdb's copy holds only in-frame clones and misses some; the assay was immunoSEQ multiplex PCR. The top ten clones hold 25% to 35% of a sample with 40,000 or so clones, 75% of them seen once. Which antigens these TCRs recognize remains unknown. Ahead of sequencing, the ViraFEST assay grew antigen-specific CD4+ T cells using viral peptide pools. Following an approximately eleven-day culture, CD4+ T cells were purified. Convalescent patients had PCR-confirmed SARS-CoV-2 infection between March and December 2020. The material sequenced was CD4+ T cells from PBMCs cultured with a peptide pool, taken before COVID-19 vaccination. The origin of the receptors is a human donor who had a prior SARS-CoV-2 infection.

The chain recombines TRBV7-2 with TRBJ2-7; possibly TRBD2 for D (5 bases). The V gene's germline CDR1 is SGHTA and CDR2 FQGNSA. V shed 8 bases and J shed 5 bases, with 16 bases lying between them. This CDR3 is built from 13 residues. The CDR3 spells CASSNPPGDEQYF. CDR3 nucleotide sequence: TGTGCCAGCTCAAATCCCCCCGGGGACGAGCAGTACTTC.

This chain links TRBV24-1 with TRBJ2-1; TRBD1 is a possible D gene (7 bases). The germline V and J ends were trimmed by 3 bases and 4 bases, with 18 bases remaining between them. Looked up from germline, CDR1 is KGHDR and CDR2 is SFDVKD. This CDR3 is 17 amino acids long. The CDR3 spells CATSDQTGEGRYNEQFF. The CDR3 DNA follows: TGTGCCACCAGTGATCAAACAGGGGAAGGGAGGTACAATGAGCAGTTCTTC.

V and J are TRBV6-6 and TRBJ2-2; TRBD1 might be the D (5 bases). The CDR3 contains 14 residues. Germline loops: CDR1 MNHNY, CDR2 SVGAGI (reference sequence). V gave up 3 bases and J gave up 1 base, with 6 bases separating them. CDR3 nucleotide sequence: TGTGCCAGCAGTTATCAGGGGAACACCGGGGAGCTGTTTTTT. Its translation: CASSYQGNTGELFF.

The chain uses TRBV5-1 and TRBJ1-2, with TRBD1 matching 10 bases. Germline V lookup: CDR1 SGHRS, CDR2 YFSETQ. CDR3 size: 16 residues. The ends lost 0 bases at V and 3 bases at J; junction bases unmatched: 5. CDR3 nucleotides: TGCGCCAGCAGCTTGGGTCCGGGACAGGGGCACTATGGCTACACCTTC. This codes for CASSLGPGQGHYGYTF.

The chain uses TRBV6-2 or TRBV6-3 and TRBJ2-2; 10 nucleotides line up with TRBD2. V gave up 0 bases and J gave up 2 bases; unmatched junction bases: 9. The CDR3 totals 19 residues. Germline V gene data show CDR1 as MNHEY and CDR2 as SVGEGT. CDR3 loop: CASSYSSSGSRPNTGELFF. In nucleotides, the CDR3 is TGTGCCAGCAGTTACTCGTCTAGCGGGAGCCGTCCAAACACCGGGGAGCTGTTTTTT.

This chain uses TRBV30 with TRBJ1-6; weak D call: TRBD1 (5 bases). V lost 3 bases and J 8 bases, leaving 11 bases between the germline ends. The germline gives CDR1 GTSNPN, CDR2 SVGIG (reference sequence). This CDR3 contains 13 residues. Here the CDR3 DNA reads TGTGCCTGGAGCGCGGAGGGGTATTCACCCCTCCACTTT. This codes for CAWSAEGYSPLHF.

The chain couples TRBV30 to TRBJ1-2; D possibly corresponds to TRBD1 (5 bases). This CDR3 is 16 amino acids long. Per germline, CDR1 GTSNPN and CDR2 SVGIG (reference sequence). V gave up 0 bases and J gave up 3 bases, with 17 bases separating them. CDR3 protein: CAWSVPAGAGYYGYTF. CDR3 DNA sequence: TGTGCCTGGAGTGTCCCTGCCGGGGCAGGCTACTATGGCTACACCTTC.

The chain recombines TRBV21-1 with TRBJ2-1; no check of the table's D call, TRBD2, against the DNA was made. TRBV21-1 is shown as a pseudogene. The length of the CDR3 is 22 residues. The chain's CDR3 is CASSTPPIQGLAGGPDRWVQFF. In DNA, the CDR3 is TGTGCCAGCAGCACCCCACCCATCCAGGGACTAGCGGGAGGGCCAGACCGATGGGTGCAGTTCTTC.

The chain couples TRBV19 to TRBJ2-4; TRBD1 is a possible D gene (5 bases). CDR1 and CDR2 (germline): LNHDA, SQIVND (reference sequence). The length of the CDR3 is 13 residues. V lost 6 bases, J lost 7 bases, and 13 bases lay in between. In nucleotides, the CDR3 is TGTGCCAGTAGAGCGATACCAGGGAACATTCAGTACTTC. As protein: CASRAIPGNIQYF.

The chain recombines TRBV7-9 with TRBJ1-3, with no clear D. There are 17 residues in the CDR3. Per the germline V gene, CDR1 is SEHNR and CDR2 is FQNEAQ (reference sequence). Trimming took off 3 bases at V and 0 bases at J, with 15 bases between the two ends. The CDR3 bases are TGTGCCAGCAGCTTGAACACCGCCCTGAGCTCTGGAAACACCATATATTTT. It translates to CASSLNTALSSGNTIYF.

V and J are TRBV3-1 (or the pseudogene TRBV3-2) and TRBJ2-7, with D tentatively TRBD1 (7 bases). Deletions cut 4 bases from V and 7 bases from J, with 14 bases between. CDR3 length: 13 amino acids. CDR1 LGHDT and CDR2 YNNKEL come from the germline V gene (reference sequence). This CDR3 reads CASSRNRGLEQYF. The CDR3 DNA sequence: TGTGCCAGCAGCCGGAACAGGGGACTTGAGCAGTACTTC.

The chain couples TRBV7-2 to TRBJ2-1; 7 bases agree with TRBD1. The CDR3 has 18 residues. The ends lost 5 bases at V and 4 bases at J; junction bases unmatched: 17. Germline V gene data show CDR1 as SGHTA and CDR2 as FQGNSA. In nucleotides, the CDR3 is TGTGCCAGCAGCCGCTACGGACAGGCATCCATGGGTTACAATGAGCAGTTCTTC. Translated, it gives CASSRYGQASMGYNEQFF.

This chain uses TRBV24-1 with TRBJ1-1; tentatively, D is TRBD1 (6 bases). The V end was cut by 4 bases, the J end by 1 base, with 12 bases between. CDR1 and CDR2 (germline): KGHDR, SFDVKD. The CDR3 extends over 15 amino acids. The CDR3 DNA is TGTGCCACCAGTGACCCCAAGACAGGGAACACTGAAGCTTTCTTT. Translation: CATSDPKTGNTEAFF.

This chain joins TRBV2 and TRBJ1-6; tentative D call: TRBD1 (5 bases). This CDR3 has 16 residues. CDR1 is SNHLY and CDR2 is FYNNEI in the germline V gene. Trimming took 3 bases from V and 2 from J, leaving 11 bases between them. CDR3 amino acids: CASSDFGTAYNSPLHF. DNA for the CDR3: TGTGCCAGCAGTGACTTCGGGACGGCCTATAATTCACCCCTCCACTTT.

The chain recombines TRBV20-1 with TRBJ1-2; 7 positions agree with TRBD1. There are 14 residues in the CDR3. Looked up from germline, CDR1 is DFQATT and CDR2 is SNEGSKA (reference sequence). V was clipped by 3 bases and J by 5 bases; unmatched bases: 9. CDR3 in DNA: TGCAGTGCTAGTGTACAGGGGCCTGGGTATGGCTACACCTTC. Translation: CSASVQGPGYGYTF.

A single count supports this clone. The chain joins TRBV4-3 to TRBJ2-7; D possibly corresponds to TRBD2 (5 bases). The CDR3 has 14 amino acids. V was shortened by 1 base and J by 0 bases, with 7 bases between the two germline ends. Germline V gives CDR1 LGHNA, CDR2 YSLEER. In DNA form, the CDR3 reads TGCGCCAGCAGCCAAGGAGGGAGCTCCTACGAGCAGTACTTC. Amino acid sequence: CASSQGGSSYEQYF.

The chain carries TRBV6-2 or TRBV6-3 and TRBJ1-5; 7 bases are shared with TRBD1. The V and J ends lost 0 bases and 6 bases, in that order; junction bases with no gene match: 11. Germline V gene lookup returns CDR1 MNHEY and CDR2 SVGEGT. The CDR3 is 17 amino acids. CDR3 DNA: TGTGCCAGCAGTTACTCGGAATACGGGACAGTTACTCAGCCCCAGCATTTT. Translating gives CASSYSEYGTVTQPQHF.

The chain couples TRBV19 to TRBJ1-5; D not resolved. Germline CDR1 is LNHDA and CDR2 is SQIVND (reference sequence). This CDR3 is 15 amino acids long. V was cut by 3 bases and J by 5 bases, with 14 bases left in between. CDR3 region: CASSIWELGYQPQHF. In nucleotides, the CDR3 is TGTGCCAGTAGTATTTGGGAGCTGGGGTATCAGCCCCAGCATTTT.

V and J are TRBV2 and TRBJ2-3; 10 positions agree with TRBD2. The CDR3 has 14 residues. After removal of 7 bases from V and 5 bases from J, the junction contained 6 bases not matched to a gene. CDR1 is SNHLY and CDR2 is FYNNEI in the germline V gene. The CDR3 loop reads CASNLAGEIDTQYF. The CDR3 coding sequence is TGTGCCAGCAATCTAGCGGGAGAGATAGATACGCAGTATTTT.

The chain is built from TRBV3-1 (or the pseudogene TRBV3-2) and TRBJ1-6; D is unresolved. Trimming shortened V by 7 bases and J by 10 bases, and 11 bases separated the two germline ends. Germline V gene lookup returns CDR1 LGHDT and CDR2 YNNKEL (reference sequence). This CDR3 region has 12 residues. The CDR3: CASTVLNSPLHF. In nucleotides, the CDR3 is TGTGCCAGCACCGTACTGAACTCACCCCTCCACTTT.